This T cell receptor (beta chain) was documented in a study of T cell repertoires in cytomegalovirus infection. Looking at the study overall: The authors used CMV epitopes that were HLA-C-restricted (recently identified) and HLA-B-restricted (well studied). Both a matching HLA type and CMV infection were indicated by public TCR beta signatures. Findings and limits, study-wide: What dominated the ex vivo response were HLA-C-restricted CMV-specific TCR beta clonotypes. Frequencies of public TCR beta families were cumulated, and this identified carriers of CMV plus the relevant HLA.

TCRdb itself ran the reads through MiXCR, one entry per CDR3 protein. Of around 300,000 distinct CDR3 sequences in the sample, approximately 22% are singletons; the top ten hold roughly a fifth. With regard to this clonotype: As yet, its antigen is unknown.

The CDR3 extends over 15 amino acids. CDR1 MNHEY and CDR2 SVGEGT come from the germline V gene. The V end was cut by 1 base, the J end by 2 bases, with 12 bases between. The sequencing here drew on cultured PBMCs, taken from culture after CMV antigen stimulation. V and J are TRBV6-2 or TRBV6-3 and TRBJ2-7; D might be TRBD1 (6 bases). The clonotype originates from a human donor in good health (CMV status not recorded). Some clones in this sample may be carry-over from other donors' samples. CDR3 amino acids: CASSYYGTSAYEQYF. In nucleotides, the CDR3 is TGTGCCAGCAGTTACTATGGGACATCGGCCTACGAGCAGTACTTC.